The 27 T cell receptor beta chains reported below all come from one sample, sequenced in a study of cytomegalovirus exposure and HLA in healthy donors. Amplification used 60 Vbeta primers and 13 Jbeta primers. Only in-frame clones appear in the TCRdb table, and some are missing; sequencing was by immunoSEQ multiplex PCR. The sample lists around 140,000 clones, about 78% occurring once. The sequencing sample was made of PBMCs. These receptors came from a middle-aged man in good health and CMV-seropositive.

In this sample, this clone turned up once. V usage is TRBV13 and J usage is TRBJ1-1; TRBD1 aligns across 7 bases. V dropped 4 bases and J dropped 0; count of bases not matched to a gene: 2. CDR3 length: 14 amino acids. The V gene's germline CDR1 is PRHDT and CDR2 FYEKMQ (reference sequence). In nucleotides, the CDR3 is TGTGCCAGCAGCTCCGACAGGGTGAACACTGAAGCTTTCTTT. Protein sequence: CASSSDRVNTEAFF.

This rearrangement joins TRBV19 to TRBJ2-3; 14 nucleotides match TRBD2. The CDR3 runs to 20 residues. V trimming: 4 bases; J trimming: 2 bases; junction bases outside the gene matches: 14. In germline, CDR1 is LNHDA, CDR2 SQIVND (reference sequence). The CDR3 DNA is TGTGCCAGTAGTAACTACCGGACTAGCGGGGGGCCTAACTCCACAGATACGCAGTATTTT. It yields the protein CASSNYRTSGGPNSTDTQYF.

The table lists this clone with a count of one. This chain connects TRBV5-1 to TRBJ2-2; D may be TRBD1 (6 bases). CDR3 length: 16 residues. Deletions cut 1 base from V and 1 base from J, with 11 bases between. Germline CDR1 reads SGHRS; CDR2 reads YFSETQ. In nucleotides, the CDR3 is TGCGCCAGCAGCTTGCCAGTGACAGGGAACACCGGGGAGCTGTTTTTT. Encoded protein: CASSLPVTGNTGELFF.

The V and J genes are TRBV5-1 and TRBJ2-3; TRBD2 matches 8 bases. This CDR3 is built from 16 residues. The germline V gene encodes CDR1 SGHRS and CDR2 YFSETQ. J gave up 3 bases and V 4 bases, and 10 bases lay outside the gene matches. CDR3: CASSDPSGGGTDTQYF. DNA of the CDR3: TGCGCCAGCAGCGACCCCTCGGGGGGGGGAACAGATACGCAGTATTTT. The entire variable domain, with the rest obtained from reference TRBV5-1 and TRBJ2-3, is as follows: KAGVTQTPRYLIKTRGQQVTLSCSPISGHRSVSWYQQTPGQGLQFLFEYFSETQRNKGNFPGRFSGRQFSNSRSEMNVSTLELGDSALYLCASSDPSGGGTDTQYFGPGTRLTVL.

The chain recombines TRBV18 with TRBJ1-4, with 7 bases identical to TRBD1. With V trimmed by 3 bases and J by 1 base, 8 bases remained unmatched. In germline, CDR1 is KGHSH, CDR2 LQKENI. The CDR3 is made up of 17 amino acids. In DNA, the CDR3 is TGTGCCAGCTCACCGACCGCAGGGGGTATAACTAATGAAAAACTGTTTTTT. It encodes CASSPTAGGITNEKLFF.

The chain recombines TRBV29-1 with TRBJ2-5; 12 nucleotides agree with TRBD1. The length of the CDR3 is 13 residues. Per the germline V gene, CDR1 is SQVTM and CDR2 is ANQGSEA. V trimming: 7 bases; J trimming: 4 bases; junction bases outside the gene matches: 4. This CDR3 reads CSGRDRGRETQYF. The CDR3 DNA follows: TGCAGCGGCCGGGACAGGGGGCGAGAGACCCAGTACTTC.

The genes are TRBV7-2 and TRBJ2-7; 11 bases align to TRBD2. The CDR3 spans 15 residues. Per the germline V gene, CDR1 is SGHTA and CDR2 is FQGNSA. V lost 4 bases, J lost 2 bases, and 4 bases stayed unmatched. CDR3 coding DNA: TGTGCCAGCAGCTCAGGACTAGCGGGCCCCTACGAGCAGTACTTC. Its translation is CASSSGLAGPYEQYF.

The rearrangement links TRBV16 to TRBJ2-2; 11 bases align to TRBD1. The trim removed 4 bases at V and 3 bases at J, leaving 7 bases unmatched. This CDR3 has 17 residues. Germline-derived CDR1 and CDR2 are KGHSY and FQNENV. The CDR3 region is CASSLRTGGFYTGELFF. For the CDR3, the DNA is TGTGCCAGCAGCCTCAGGACAGGGGGCTTCTACACCGGGGAGCTGTTTTTT. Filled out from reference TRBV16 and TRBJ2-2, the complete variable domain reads GEEVAQTPKHLVRGEGQKAKLYCAPIKGHSYVFWYQQVLKNEFKFLISFQNENVFDETGMPKERFSAKCLPNSPCSLEIQATKLEDSAVYFCASSLRTGGFYTGELFFGEGSRLTVL.

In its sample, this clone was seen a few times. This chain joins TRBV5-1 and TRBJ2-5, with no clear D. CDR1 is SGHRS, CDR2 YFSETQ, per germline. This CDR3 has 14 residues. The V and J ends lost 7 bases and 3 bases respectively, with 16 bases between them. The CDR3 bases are TGCGCCAGCGCCCCACCTGACTTTAAAGAGACCCAGTACTTC. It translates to CASAPPDFKETQYF.

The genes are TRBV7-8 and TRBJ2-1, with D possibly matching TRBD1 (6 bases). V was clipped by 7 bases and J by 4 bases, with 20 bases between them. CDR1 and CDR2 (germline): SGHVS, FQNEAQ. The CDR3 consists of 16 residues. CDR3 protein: CASTSTDRASYNEQFF. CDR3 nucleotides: TGTGCCAGCACCTCTACGGACAGAGCTTCGTACAATGAGCAGTTCTTC.

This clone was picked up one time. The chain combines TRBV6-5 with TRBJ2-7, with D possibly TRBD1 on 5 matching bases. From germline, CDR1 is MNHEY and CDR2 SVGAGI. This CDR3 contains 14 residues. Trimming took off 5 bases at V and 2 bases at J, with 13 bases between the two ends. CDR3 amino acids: CASSPTGNPYEQYF. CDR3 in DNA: TGTGCCAGCAGTCCTACAGGAAATCCCTACGAGCAGTACTTC.

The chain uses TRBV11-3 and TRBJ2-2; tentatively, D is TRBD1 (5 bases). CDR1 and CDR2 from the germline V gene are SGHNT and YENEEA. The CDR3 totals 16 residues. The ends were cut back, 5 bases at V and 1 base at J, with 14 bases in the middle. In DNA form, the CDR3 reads TGTGCCAGCAGCGGATCGACAGTCTTGAACACCGGGGAGCTGTTTTTT. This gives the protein CASSGSTVLNTGELFF.

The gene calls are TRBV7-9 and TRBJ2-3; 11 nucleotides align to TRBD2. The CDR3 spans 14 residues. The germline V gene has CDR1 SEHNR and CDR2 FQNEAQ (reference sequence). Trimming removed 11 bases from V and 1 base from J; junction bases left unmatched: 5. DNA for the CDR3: TGTGCCGGAAAACTAGCGGGAGGCACAGATACGCAGTATTTT. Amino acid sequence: CAGKLAGGTDTQYF.

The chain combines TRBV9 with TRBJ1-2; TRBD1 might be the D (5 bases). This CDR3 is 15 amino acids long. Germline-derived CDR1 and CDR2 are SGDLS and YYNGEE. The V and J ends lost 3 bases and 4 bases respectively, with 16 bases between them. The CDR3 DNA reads TGTGCCAGCAGCGAGGGGCCGCGCGGGAGCTATGGCTACACCTTC. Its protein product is CASSEGPRGSYGYTF.

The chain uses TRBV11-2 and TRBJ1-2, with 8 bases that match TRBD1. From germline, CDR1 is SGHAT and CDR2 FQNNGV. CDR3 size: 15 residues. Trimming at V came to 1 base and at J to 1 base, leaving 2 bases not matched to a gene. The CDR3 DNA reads TGTGCCAGCAGCTTAGGGACAGGGATTAACTATGGCTACACCTTC. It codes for CASSLGTGINYGYTF. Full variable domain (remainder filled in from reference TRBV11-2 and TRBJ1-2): EAGVAQSPRYKIIEKRQSVAFWCNPISGHATLYWYQQILGQGPKLLIQFQNNGVVDDSQLPKDRFSAERLKGVDSTLKIQPAKLEDSAVYLCASSLGTGINYGYTFGSGTRLTVV.

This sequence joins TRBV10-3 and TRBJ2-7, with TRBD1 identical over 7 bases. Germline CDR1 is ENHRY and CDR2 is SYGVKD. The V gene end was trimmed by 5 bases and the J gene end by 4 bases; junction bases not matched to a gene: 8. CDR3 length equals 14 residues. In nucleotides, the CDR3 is TGTGCCATCAGTAAGACAGGGCAGGGGTACGAGCAGTACTTC. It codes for CAISKTGQGYEQYF.

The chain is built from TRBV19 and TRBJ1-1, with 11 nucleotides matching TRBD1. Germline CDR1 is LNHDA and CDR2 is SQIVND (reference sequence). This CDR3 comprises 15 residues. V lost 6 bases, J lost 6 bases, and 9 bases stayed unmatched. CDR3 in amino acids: CASRISGTGGSEAFF. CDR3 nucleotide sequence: TGTGCCAGTAGGATCTCCGGGACAGGGGGGTCTGAAGCTTTCTTT.

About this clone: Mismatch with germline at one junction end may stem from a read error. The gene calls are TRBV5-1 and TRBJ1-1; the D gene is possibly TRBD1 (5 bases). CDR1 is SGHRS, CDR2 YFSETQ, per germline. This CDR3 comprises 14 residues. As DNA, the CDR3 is TGCGCCAGCAGCTTGGGGGGCAGGGATGAACTCTCTCTCTTT. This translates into CASSLGGRDELSLF.

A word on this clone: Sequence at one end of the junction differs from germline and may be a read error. The CDR3 spells CSSSFGTGAVGELFF. CDR3 in DNA: TGTTCCAGCAGCTTTGGGACAGGGGCCGTCGGGGAGCTGTTTTTT. The gene calls are TRBV7-9 and TRBJ2-2, with 10 bases lining up with TRBD1. This CDR3 spans 15 amino acids. Germline V gives CDR1 SEHNR, CDR2 FQNEAQ (reference sequence).

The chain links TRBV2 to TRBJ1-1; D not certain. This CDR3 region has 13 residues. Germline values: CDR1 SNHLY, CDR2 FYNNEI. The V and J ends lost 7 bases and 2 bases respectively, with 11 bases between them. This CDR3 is CASKTNLNTEAFF. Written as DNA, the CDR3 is TGTGCCAGCAAAACTAACCTTAACACTGAAGCTTTCTTT.

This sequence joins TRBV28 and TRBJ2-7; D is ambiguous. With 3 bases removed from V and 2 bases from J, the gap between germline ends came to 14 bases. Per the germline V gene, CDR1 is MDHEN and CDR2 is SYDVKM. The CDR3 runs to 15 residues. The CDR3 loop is CASSFAGPSAYEQYF. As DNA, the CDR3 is TGTGCCAGCAGTTTTGCAGGCCCTTCAGCCTACGAGCAGTACTTC.

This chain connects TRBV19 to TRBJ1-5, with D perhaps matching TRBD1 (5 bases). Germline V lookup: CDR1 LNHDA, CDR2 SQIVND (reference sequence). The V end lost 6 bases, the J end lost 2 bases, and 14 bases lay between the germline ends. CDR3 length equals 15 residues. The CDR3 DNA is TGTGCCAGTAGGAAAAGGGGCCTAGGCAATCAGCCCCAGCATTTT. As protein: CASRKRGLGNQPQHF.

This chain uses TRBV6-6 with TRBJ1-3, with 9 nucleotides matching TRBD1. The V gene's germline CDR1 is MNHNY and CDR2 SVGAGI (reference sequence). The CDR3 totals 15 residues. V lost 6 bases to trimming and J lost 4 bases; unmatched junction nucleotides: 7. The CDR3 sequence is CASSGLGQGGNTIYF. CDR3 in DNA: TGTGCCAGCAGCGGGTTAGGACAGGGGGGAAACACCATATATTTT.

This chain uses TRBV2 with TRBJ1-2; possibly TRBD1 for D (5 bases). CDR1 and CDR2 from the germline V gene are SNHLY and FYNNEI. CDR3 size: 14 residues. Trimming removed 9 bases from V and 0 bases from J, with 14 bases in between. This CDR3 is CARDSTETNYGYTF. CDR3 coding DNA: TGTGCCAGAGACTCGACAGAAACTAACTATGGCTACACCTTC.

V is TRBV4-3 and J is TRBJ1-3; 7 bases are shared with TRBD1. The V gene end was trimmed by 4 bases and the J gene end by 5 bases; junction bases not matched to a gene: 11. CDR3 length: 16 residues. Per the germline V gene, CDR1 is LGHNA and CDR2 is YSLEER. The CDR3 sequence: CASSPLGDRSRNTIYF. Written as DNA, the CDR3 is TGCGCCAGCAGCCCTCTAGGGGACAGATCTAGAAACACCATATATTTT.

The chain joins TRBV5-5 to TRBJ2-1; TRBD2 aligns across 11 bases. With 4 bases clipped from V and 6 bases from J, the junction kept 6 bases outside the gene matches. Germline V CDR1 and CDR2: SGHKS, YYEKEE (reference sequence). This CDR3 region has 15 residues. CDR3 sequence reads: CASSQISGGANEQFF. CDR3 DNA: TGTGCCAGCAGCCAAATTAGCGGGGGGGCCAATGAGCAGTTCTTC.

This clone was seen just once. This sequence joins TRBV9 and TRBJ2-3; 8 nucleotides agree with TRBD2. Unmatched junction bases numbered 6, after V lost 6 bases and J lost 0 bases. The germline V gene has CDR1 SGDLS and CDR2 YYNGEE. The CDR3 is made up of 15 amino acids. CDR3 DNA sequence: TGTGCCAGCACCTCTAGCGGGCGTAGCACAGATACGCAGTATTTT. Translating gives CASTSSGRSTDTQYF.